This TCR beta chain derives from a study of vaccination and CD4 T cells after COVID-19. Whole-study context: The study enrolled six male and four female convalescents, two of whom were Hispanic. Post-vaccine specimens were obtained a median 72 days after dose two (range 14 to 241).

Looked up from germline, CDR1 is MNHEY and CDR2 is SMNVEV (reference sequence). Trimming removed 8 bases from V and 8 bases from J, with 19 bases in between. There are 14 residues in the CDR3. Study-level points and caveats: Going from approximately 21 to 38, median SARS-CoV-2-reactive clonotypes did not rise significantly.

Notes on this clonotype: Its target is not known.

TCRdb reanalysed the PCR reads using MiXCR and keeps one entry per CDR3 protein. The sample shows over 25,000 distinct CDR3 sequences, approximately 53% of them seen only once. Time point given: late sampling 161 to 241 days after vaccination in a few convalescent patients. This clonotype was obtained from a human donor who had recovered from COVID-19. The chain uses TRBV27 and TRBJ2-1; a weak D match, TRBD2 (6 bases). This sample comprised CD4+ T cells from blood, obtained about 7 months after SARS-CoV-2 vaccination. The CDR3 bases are TGTGCCAGCTGTGGGGGAGGAGGAGCATATGAGCAGTTCTTC. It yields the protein CASCGGGGAYEQFF.